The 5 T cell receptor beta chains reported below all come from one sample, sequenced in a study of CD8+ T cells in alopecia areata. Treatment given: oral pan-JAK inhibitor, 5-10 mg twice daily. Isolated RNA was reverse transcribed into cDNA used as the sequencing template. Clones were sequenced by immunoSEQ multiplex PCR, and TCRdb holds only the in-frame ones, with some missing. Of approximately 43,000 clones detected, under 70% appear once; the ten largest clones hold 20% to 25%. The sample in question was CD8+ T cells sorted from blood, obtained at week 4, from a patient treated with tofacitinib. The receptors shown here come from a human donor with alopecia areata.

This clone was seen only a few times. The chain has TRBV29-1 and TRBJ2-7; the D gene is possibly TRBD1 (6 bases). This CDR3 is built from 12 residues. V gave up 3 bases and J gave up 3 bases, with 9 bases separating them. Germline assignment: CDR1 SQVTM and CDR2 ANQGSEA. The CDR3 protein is CSVESGDYEQYF. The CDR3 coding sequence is TGCAGCGTTGAGTCAGGGGACTACGAGCAGTACTTC.

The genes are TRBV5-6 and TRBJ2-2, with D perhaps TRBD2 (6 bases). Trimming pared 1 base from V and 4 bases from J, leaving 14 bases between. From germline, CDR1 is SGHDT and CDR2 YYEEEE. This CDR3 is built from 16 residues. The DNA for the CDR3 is TGTGCCAGCAGCTTGTTGGGGCGGCGGGGCACCGGGGAGCTGTTTTTT. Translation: CASSLLGRRGTGELFF.

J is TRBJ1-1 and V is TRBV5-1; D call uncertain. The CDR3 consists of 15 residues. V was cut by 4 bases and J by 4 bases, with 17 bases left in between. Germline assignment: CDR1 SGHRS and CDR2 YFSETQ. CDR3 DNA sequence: TGCGCCAGCAGCCCCGACCTCGGCGTCTTCACTGAAGCTTTCTTT. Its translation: CASSPDLGVFTEAFF. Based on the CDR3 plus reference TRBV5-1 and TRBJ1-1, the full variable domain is KAGVTQTPRYLIKTRGQQVTLSCSPISGHRSVSWYQQTPGQGLQFLFEYFSETQRNKGNFPGRFSGRQFSNSRSEMNVSTLELGDSALYLCASSPDLGVFTEAFFGQGTRLTVV.

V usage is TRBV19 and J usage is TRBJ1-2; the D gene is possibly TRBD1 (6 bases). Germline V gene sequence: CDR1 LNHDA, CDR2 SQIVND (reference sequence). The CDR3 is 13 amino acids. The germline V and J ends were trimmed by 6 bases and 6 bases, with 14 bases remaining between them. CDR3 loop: CASRRAGEDGYTF. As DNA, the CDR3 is TGTGCCAGTAGGAGGGCAGGGGAAGATGGCTACACCTTC. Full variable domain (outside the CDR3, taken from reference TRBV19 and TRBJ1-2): DGGITQSPKYLFRKEGQNVTLSCEQNLNHDAMYWYRQDPGQGLRLIYYSQIVNDFQKGDIAEGYSVSREKKESFPLTVTSAQKNPTAFYLCASRRAGEDGYTFGSGTRLTVV.

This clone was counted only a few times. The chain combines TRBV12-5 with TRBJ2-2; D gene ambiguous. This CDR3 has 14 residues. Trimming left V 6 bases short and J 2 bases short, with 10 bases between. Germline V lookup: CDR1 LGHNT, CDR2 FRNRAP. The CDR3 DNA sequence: TGTGCTAGTGGGGTCGGGCCAAACACCGGGGAGCTGTTTTTT. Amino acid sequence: CASGVGPNTGELFF.